The entry below describes one TCR beta chain. Naive CD8 populations comprised CD45RO-negative cells positively selected for CCR7, excluding terminally differentiated effector memory CD45RA+ cells. At the deep level, the assay was run. TCRdb keeps only in-frame clones here, not all; method: immunoSEQ multiplex PCR. The sample includes about 680,000 clones, 92% of them seen just once. The sample comes from a study of shared clonotypes between healthy human individuals. This TCR came from a man under 40 in good health. The sequenced sample was naive CD8+ T cells sorted from blood.

In DNA, the CDR3 is TGTGCCAGCAGCTCGACTATCAGCACCCGCTCCTACGAGCAGTACTTC. It yields the protein CASSSTISTRSYEQYF. V gene TRBV7-3 combines with J gene TRBJ2-7; TRBD2 might be the D (5 bases). The germline V gene has CDR1 SGHTA and CDR2 FQGTGA. Trimming left V 4 bases short and J 0 bases short, with 16 bases between. The CDR3 loop spans 16 amino acids.